These 6 T cell receptor beta chains came from one sample sequenced in a study of OX40 agonist ivuxolimab in advanced cancers. The data were produced by immunoSEQ multiplex PCR, yet TCRdb's version contains in-frame clones alone and is incomplete. Among roughly 42,000 clones listed, 65% to 90% were seen once. Sequenced here: CD4+ or CD8+ T cells sorted from blood, sampled in a trial of the OX40 agonist ivuxolimab. The origin of the receptors is an adult with an advanced solid tumor such as melanoma, head and neck, liver or kidney cancer.

For this clone: Its ends do not fully match the called genes, so a read error is possible. CDR3 sequence (DNA): TGCGCCAGCAGCCAAGACCGGGGCCGGGAGCAGTACTTC. It codes for CASSQDRGREQYF. The rearrangement uses TRBV7-2 and TRBJ2-7; D assignment may be TRBD1 or TRBD2 (5 bases each). Germline CDR1 reads SGHTA; CDR2 reads FQGNSA. This CDR3 is built from 13 residues. Complete variable domain (other parts from reference TRBV7-2 and TRBJ2-7): GAGVSQSPSNKVTEKGKDVELRCDPISGHTALYWYRQSLGQGLEFLIYFQGNSAPDKSGLPSDRFSAERTGGSVSTLTIQRTQQEDSAVYLCASSQDRGREQYFGPGTRLTVT.

The V gene is TRBV7-9, the J gene TRBJ1-6, with a weak D call TRBD1 (5 bases). Trimming took 5 bases from V and 10 from J, leaving 21 bases between them. Germline CDR1 and CDR2: SEHNR and FQNEAQ (reference sequence). The CDR3 has 16 amino acids. CDR3 amino acids: CASSKSRDARTSPLHF. As DNA, the CDR3 is TGTGCCAGCAGCAAATCGCGGGACGCCCGAACCTCACCCCTCCACTTT. The full variable domain, rest sourced from reference TRBV7-9 and TRBJ1-6, is DTGVSQNPRHKITKRGQNVTFRCDPISEHNRLYWYRQTLGQGPEFLTYFQNEAQLEKSRLLSDRFSAERPKGSFSTLEIQRTEQGDSAMYLCASSKSRDARTSPLHFGNGTRLTVT.

V is TRBV4-1 and J is TRBJ2-1, with D possibly being TRBD2 (5 bases). This CDR3 is 16 amino acids long. CDR1 is MGHRA and CDR2 is YSYEKL in the germline V gene. V lost 2 bases and J 0 bases, leaving 11 bases between the germline ends. CDR3: CASSQKRESSYNEQFF. Written as DNA, the CDR3 is TGCGCCAGCAGCCAAAAAAGGGAGAGCTCCTACAATGAGCAGTTCTTC.

The chain recombines TRBV6-5 with TRBJ1-1; weak D call: TRBD1 (6 bases). Deletions cut 4 bases from V and 11 bases from J, with 20 bases between. Per the germline V gene, CDR1 is MNHEY and CDR2 is SVGAGI. The CDR3 extends over 14 amino acids. CDR3 protein: CASSSFGGNLGAFF. In DNA, the CDR3 is TGTGCCAGCAGTTCGTTCGGGGGCAACCTGGGGGCTTTCTTT.

V is TRBV5-8 and J is TRBJ1-2; TRBD1 agrees at 9 bases. Germline V gene data show CDR1 as SGHTS and CDR2 as YDEGEE. The length of the CDR3 is 16 residues. After removal of 2 bases from V and 8 bases from J, the junction contained 13 bases not matched to a gene. The CDR3 reads CASSFESGQGEVGYTF. In nucleotides, the CDR3 is TGTGCCAGCAGCTTCGAATCGGGACAGGGAGAAGTAGGCTACACCTTC.

This chain uses TRBV29-1 with TRBJ1-2; TRBD1 is a possible D gene (5 bases). Deletions cut 1 base from V and 5 bases from J, with 20 bases between. Per the germline V gene, CDR1 is SQVTM and CDR2 is ANQGSEA. There are 16 residues in the CDR3. The CDR3 protein is CSVEVLERGAGYGYTF. CDR3 in DNA: TGCAGCGTTGAAGTCCTTGAACGTGGGGCAGGGTATGGCTACACCTTC.